Following are 26 T cell receptor beta chains from one sample sequenced in a study of blood T cells in healthy people across ages. Primers used in a second PCR of roughly 6 to 11 cycles were a sample-barcoded 5' primer and a J-beta primer mix. MiXCR was run by TCRdb on the 5' RACE reads, yielding one entry per CDR3 protein. The table includes 1.5 million or so distinct CDR3 sequences, 40% to 45% detected once. The sample consisted of blood. The receptors come from a woman younger than 30 in good health.

The V gene is TRBV7-9, the J gene TRBJ1-1; 8 bases align to TRBD1. CDR3 length: 16 amino acids. Germline CDR1 SEHNR, CDR2 FQNEAQ (reference sequence). Trimming took 4 bases from V and 9 from J; bases not matched to a gene: 16. CDR3 loop: CASSSEGRGHRFKAFF. DNA of the CDR3: TGTGCCAGCAGCTCAGAGGGCAGGGGGCACCGTTTTAAAGCTTTCTTT.

This chain links TRBV21-1 with TRBJ1-1. TRBV21-1 is reported as a pseudogene. CDR3 length equals 10 residues. CDR3 DNA: TGTGCCCCGGGGGGGACTGAAGCTTTCTTT. It specifies CAPGGTEAFF.

This clonotype turned up a few times. V and J are TRBV29-1 and TRBJ2-1; either TRBD1 or TRBD2 may supply D (5 bases each). The CDR3 spans 15 residues. Between the trimmed V and J ends, which lost 1 base and 2 bases, there was a span of 12 bases. From germline, CDR1 is SQVTM and CDR2 ANQGSEA. The CDR3 loop is CSVEGGEQTYNEQFF. In DNA, the CDR3 is TGCAGCGTTGAAGGAGGGGAACAGACCTACAATGAGCAGTTCTTC.

The gene calls are TRBV9 and TRBJ1-2; 8 bases line up with TRBD1. Looked up from germline, CDR1 is SGDLS and CDR2 is YYNGEE. The V segment lost 2 bases and the J segment 8 bases; nucleotides outside the gene matches: 8. The CDR3 sequence is 14 residues long. The CDR3 sequence is CASSVRTGHVGYTF. CDR3 sequence (DNA): TGTGCCAGCAGCGTTCGGACAGGGCACGTCGGCTACACCTTC.

This clonotype was observed at least ten times. V is TRBV10-3 and J is TRBJ2-3; D remains unclear. CDR3 length: 15 amino acids. CDR1 and CDR2 (germline): ENHRY, SYGVKD. Between the trimmed V and J ends, which lost 2 bases and 2 bases, there was a span of 11 bases. CDR3 protein: CAISEGISDTDTQYF. The CDR3 bases are TGTGCCATCAGTGAGGGTATTTCCGACACAGATACGCAGTATTTT.

This clonotype turned up a few times. This sequence joins TRBV11-2 and TRBJ2-4; tentative D call: TRBD1 (6 bases). V shed 4 bases and J shed 11 bases, with 15 bases lying between them. Germline lookup yields CDR1 SGHAT and CDR2 FQNNGV. The CDR3 runs to 13 residues. CDR3 coding DNA: TGTGCCAGCAGCTCCGGGACACCCGGGTTTCAGTACTTC. Residues: CASSSGTPGFQYF. Looking up the rest from reference TRBV11-2 and TRBJ2-4 gives the full variable domain: EAGVAQSPRYKIIEKRQSVAFWCNPISGHATLYWYQQILGQGPKLLIQFQNNGVVDDSQLPKDRFSAERLKGVDSTLKIQPAKLEDSAVYLCASSSGTPGFQYFGAGTRLSVL.

This clonotype was picked up a small number of times. The V and J genes are TRBV4-1 and TRBJ2-1; D perhaps matches TRBD1 (5 bases). V shed 2 bases and J shed 4 bases, with 15 bases lying between them. The CDR3 extends over 16 amino acids. Germline CDR1 and CDR2: MGHRA and YSYEKL. CDR3 nucleotide sequence: TGCGCCAGCAGCCAACGCTCAGGGTCCCAATACAATGAGCAGTTCTTC. It specifies CASSQRSGSQYNEQFF.

The CDR3 reads CASSELRTGNNEQFF. CDR3 DNA: TGTGCCAGCAGTGAATTAAGGACAGGGAACAATGAGCAGTTCTTC. The genes are TRBV25-1 and TRBJ2-1; 8 bases map to TRBD1. The germline V gene has CDR1 MGHDK and CDR2 SYGVNS. The CDR3 sequence is 15 residues long. The trim removed 1 base at V and 5 bases at J, leaving 4 bases unmatched.

The rearrangement uses TRBV4-3 and TRBJ1-2, with D possibly being TRBD1 (6 bases). The CDR3 length is 13 residues. Germline V lookup: CDR1 LGHNA, CDR2 YSLEER. V was trimmed by 5 bases and J by 6 bases, leaving 13 bases between them. The CDR3 sequence is CASSGGLRDGYTF. CDR3 nucleotide sequence: TGCGCCAGCAGCGGGGGGCTCCGGGATGGCTACACCTTC.

In regard to this clonotype: One junction end does not reproduce the germline sequence, and a read error may be involved. The V and J genes are TRBV11-2 and TRBJ2-1; TRBD2 agrees at 9 bases. Germline V gene sequence: CDR1 SGHAT, CDR2 FQNNGV. The CDR3 consists of 16 residues. The CDR3 DNA follows: TGCGCCAGCAGCTCCACGGGCGGGAGGGCCATATTTGAGCAGGTCTTC. Protein: CASSSTGGRAIFEQVF.

The gene calls are TRBV7-2 and TRBJ2-1, with D unclear. CDR1 and CDR2 (germline): SGHTA, FQGNSA. The V end was cut by 5 bases, the J end by 6 bases, with 17 bases between. This CDR3 has 15 residues. CDR3 sequence (DNA): TGTGCCAGCAGCAGGTCTCTGGTGGCCCGCAATGAGCAGTTCTTC. This encodes CASSRSLVARNEQFF.

This clonotype was recorded at least ten times. The chain recombines TRBV29-1 with TRBJ2-3; TRBD1 aligns across 10 bases. Trimming removed 4 bases from V and 6 bases from J; junction bases left unmatched: 4. CDR1 and CDR2 (germline): SQVTM, ANQGSEA. The CDR3 sequence is 13 residues long. The chain's CDR3 is CSVGGQGTDTQYF. The CDR3 nucleotides are TGCAGCGTTGGGGGACAGGGGACGGATACGCAGTATTTT.

J is TRBJ2-2 and V is TRBV4-1; 7 bases map to TRBD1. V lost 5 bases, J lost 2 bases, and 8 bases stayed unmatched. This CDR3 spans 16 amino acids. Germline CDR1 is MGHRA and CDR2 is YSYEKL. The CDR3, as DNA: TGCGCCAGCAGCGCCCGACAGGGTGGAAACACCGGGGAGCTGTTTTTT. This sequence encodes CASSARQGGNTGELFF.

The chain carries TRBV4-1 and TRBJ2-2; D unclear. V was cut by 11 bases and J by 0 bases, with 7 bases left in between. Per the germline V gene, CDR1 is MGHRA and CDR2 is YSYEKL. The CDR3 totals 12 residues. The CDR3 region is CALQTNTGELFF. Written as DNA, the CDR3 is TGCGCCTTACAAACGAACACCGGGGAGCTGTTTTTT.

The chain recombines TRBV16 with TRBJ1-5, with a weak D call TRBD1 (5 bases). Germline loops: CDR1 KGHSY, CDR2 FQNENV. The CDR3 has 17 amino acids. The V end was cut by 7 bases, the J end by 1 base, with 20 bases between. The CDR3 loop reads CASNPRVGAGSNQPQHF. DNA of the CDR3: TGTGCCAGCAATCCAAGGGTTGGGGCTGGGAGCAATCAGCCCCAGCATTTT.

This chain joins TRBV4-2 and TRBJ2-7, with TRBD2 as a possible D gene (6 bases). In germline, CDR1 is LGHNA, CDR2 YNFKEQ. The CDR3 extends over 17 amino acids. The V end lost 0 bases, the J end lost 2 bases, and 17 bases lay between the germline ends. CDR3 region: CASSQDPVALATYEQYF. The CDR3 DNA is TGTGCCAGCAGCCAAGATCCGGTCGCCCTAGCGACCTACGAGCAGTACTTC.

The CDR3 region is CASSHGTFNEQFF. In nucleotides, the CDR3 is TGCGCCAGCAGTCATGGGACCTTCAATGAGCAGTTCTTC. This chain uses TRBV4-1 with TRBJ2-1, with D perhaps assigned TRBD1 or TRBD2 (5 bases each). Trimming cost V 6 bases and J 6 bases, with 12 bases left between them. Germline CDR1 reads MGHRA; CDR2 reads YSYEKL. CDR3 length equals 13 residues.

The rearrangement uses TRBV5-1 and TRBJ2-1, with TRBD2 identical over 7 bases. V was pared by 7 bases and J by 4 bases, with 8 bases of the junction left unmatched. The CDR3 consists of 14 residues. Germline CDR1 and CDR2: SGHRS and YFSETQ. The CDR3 DNA follows: TGCGCCAGCTTCAGCGGGGCGGCATACAATGAGCAGTTCTTC. Translated, it gives CASFSGAAYNEQFF.

This sequence joins TRBV10-3 and TRBJ2-5; 7 nucleotides align to TRBD1. The tail of the sequence fits TRBJ2-7 better, so the J call may be wrong. Germline-derived CDR1 and CDR2 are ENHRY and SYGVKD. The CDR3 runs 13 residues. The CDR3 coding sequence is TGTGCCATCAGTGAGTCGACAGGGATCGAGCAGTACTTC. This gives the protein CAISESTGIEQYF.

The chain couples TRBV7-2 to TRBJ2-7; D is possibly TRBD1 (5 bases). The last part of the DNA fits TRBJ2-5 better; the J call may be wrong. This CDR3 is built from 15 residues. Germline assignment: CDR1 SGHTA and CDR2 FQGNSA. CDR3 in amino acids: CASSLGTRVGETQYF. The CDR3, as DNA: TGTGCCAGCAGCTTAGGGACACGGGTAGGGGAGACCCAGTACTTC.

This chain links TRBV27 with TRBJ1-1, with 7 bases that match TRBD1. V lost 5 bases, J lost 10 bases, and 7 bases stayed unmatched. Germline CDR1 and CDR2: MNHEY and SMNVEV (reference sequence). The CDR3 sequence is 12 residues long. The CDR3, as DNA: TGTGCCAGCAGTGCCCGCCAGGGGGGAGCTTTCTTT. Amino acids: CASSARQGGAFF.

This clonotype was counted between two and nine times. V is TRBV12-3 or TRBV12-4 and J is TRBJ1-5; tentatively, D is TRBD1 (6 bases). V lost 6 bases and J lost 4, with 16 bases in between. CDR3 size: 15 residues. The CDR3 loop reads CASSPAGQKNQPQHF. CDR3 DNA sequence: TGTGCCAGCAGCCCTGCCGGACAGAAGAATCAGCCCCAGCATTTT.

CDR3 coding DNA: TGCAGTGCTAGAGGGGTACAGGGAACCTACGAGCAGTACTTC. Translation: CSARGVQGTYEQYF. The gene calls are TRBV20-1 and TRBJ2-7; D may be TRBD1 (6 bases). The CDR3 runs 14 residues. V dropped 1 base and J dropped 2 bases, with 12 bases sitting between them. Germline V gene sequence: CDR1 DFQATT, CDR2 SNEGSKA (reference sequence).

The chain carries TRBV20-1 and TRBJ2-5; D gene unclear. The CDR3 runs 13 residues. CDR1 is DFQATT, CDR2 SNEGSKA, per germline (reference sequence). V lost 7 bases and J 11 bases, leaving 23 bases between the germline ends. DNA of the CDR3: TGCAGTGTCCTACAAGAAACCTACAATGAGCAGTACTTC. This codes for CSVLQETYNEQYF.

V is TRBV10-2 and J is TRBJ2-7; 9 bases are a match to TRBD1. Germline CDR1 WSHSY, CDR2 SAAADI. The CDR3 is 16 amino acids. After removal of 3 bases from V and 1 base from J, the junction contained 7 bases not matched to a gene. The DNA of the CDR3 is TGCGCCAGCAGTGACCCCGGACAGGGGAAATCCTACGAGCAGTACTTC. This sequence encodes CASSDPGQGKSYEQYF.

This rearrangement joins TRBV9 to TRBJ2-7; 9 nucleotides line up with TRBD1. Germline CDR1 and CDR2: SGDLS and YYNGEE. CDR3 length: 15 amino acids. J gave up 5 bases and V 5 bases, and 11 bases lay outside the gene matches. This CDR3 reads CASSSGQGLANEQYF. In nucleotides, the CDR3 is TGTGCCAGCAGTTCCGGACAGGGGCTAGCAAACGAGCAGTACTTC.